The TCR beta chain described here comes from a study of early T cells in non-severe SARS-CoV-2 infection (dated by TCRdb to the early 2020s). As for the study more broadly: Because TCR sequencing was done on bulk RNA from unsorted whole blood, the alpha and beta chains could not be paired.

The paper's findings and limits, for the study overall: VDJdb matching was skewed toward anti-spike CD8 responses and likely underestimated virus-specific expansions by missing private and CD4 specificities.

The study was a case-control design nested within a healthcare worker cohort in London, UK, with weekly nasopharyngeal swab PCR tests and blood sampling. Healthcare workers were enrolled in the week of the UK lockdown, from 23 to 31 March 2020, and were followed every week for up to about 16 weeks. CDR1 and CDR2 are read off the germline V gene as SQVTM and ANQGSEA. A distance of 12 bases separates the germline ends of V and J, which lose 8 bases and 3 bases respectively. The CDR3, cysteine through phenylalanine, is 12 amino acids long. Just CDR3 DNA is preserved here, 36 bases in frame from base 1. Turning to this clonotype: What antigen it recognizes has not been identified. The record has no base qualities; no much larger clone is one base away.

Library prep was done by 5' RACE. TCRdb names NextSeq 500 as the instrument used. The TCR library protocol attached unique molecular identifiers to individual cDNA molecules to correct for sequencing error and PCR bias. Both TCR alpha and beta chains were sequenced, and tight co-correlation was observed between alpha and beta sequence abundances in each sample. The study's processing was this. Decombinator V4 was used to annotate the V gene, J gene and CDR3 of the TCR sequences. Expanded TCRs were defined as changing significantly between any two time points under a Poisson model with p below 0.0001. TCR abundances were normalised to the total number of TCRs sequenced per sample and expressed as counts per million. TRAV1-2 paired with TRAJ12, TRAJ20 or TRAJ33 defined MAIT TCRs, while TRAV10 paired with TRAJ18 defined iNKT TCRs. VDJdb, accessed 1 November 2021, was searched for CMV, EBV and SARS-CoV-2 annotated TCRs, excluding TCRs annotated for multiple antigens. TCRdb reran the public reads through fastp at Q25 and MiXCR, keeping productive beta chains. Each CDR3 protein appears once, grouped with its most common genes and DNA. The V and J calls and clone size are TCRdb's, not the authors'. The sample has over 60,000 distinct CDR3 sequences on record, 12% of them singletons. The ten most abundant clones make up 2.5% to 3.5% of the sample.

The sample was whole blood, taken at baseline. The sequence was obtained from an adult who was a healthcare worker with PCR-confirmed SARS-CoV-2 infection or an uninfected control (not recorded which). Recombination connected TRBV29-1 to TRBJ2-3, with no confident D gene call. CDR3 protein: CSTTGPTDTQYF. Read as DNA, the sequence is TGCAGCACAACCGGGCCGACAGATACGCAGTATTTT.